Following are 29 T cell receptor beta chains from one sample sequenced in a study of T cell changes during pregnancy in multiple sclerosis. Produced via immunoSEQ multiplex PCR; TCRdb's table is partial and in-frame only. The sample shows more than 65,000 clones, 91% of them seen only once. Here the sequenced sample was peripheral blood, taken in the first trimester of pregnancy. These TCRs come from a female donor with multiple sclerosis, enrolled in a pregnancy study.

The gene calls are TRBV9 and TRBJ2-1; 8 nucleotides line up with TRBD2. Germline trimming cut 0 bases from V and 4 bases from J; bases unmatched to any gene: 6. The CDR3 length is 16 residues. Looked up from germline, CDR1 is SGDLS and CDR2 is YYNGEE. The CDR3 reads CASSVGVAGGYNEQFF. The CDR3, as DNA: TGTGCCAGCAGCGTAGGAGTTGCGGGGGGATACAATGAGCAGTTCTTC.

The chain has TRBV5-8 and TRBJ2-2; 7 bases map to TRBD1. Trimming took 0 bases from V and 6 from J; bases not matched to a gene: 11. Looked up from germline, CDR1 is SGHTS and CDR2 is YDEGEE. The CDR3 has 17 residues. CDR3 nucleotide sequence: TGTGCCAGCAGCTTGGGGACCGGGACAGCCTGGGCCGGGGAGCTGTTTTTT. Amino acid sequence: CASSLGTGTAWAGELFF.

The rearrangement joins TRBV6-1 to TRBJ1-4, with TRBD1 matching over 7 bases. Germline trimming cut 6 bases from V and 8 bases from J; bases unmatched to any gene: 12. Per germline, CDR1 MNHNS and CDR2 SASEGT. This CDR3 is 15 amino acids long. CDR3 nucleotides: TGTGCCAGCAGCCCTTTGACAGGGATAGAGGAAAAACTGTTTTTT. Amino acids: CASSPLTGIEEKLFF.

The chain links TRBV27 to TRBJ1-5, with 8 bases fitting TRBD1. This CDR3 is 15 amino acids long. Per germline, CDR1 MNHEY and CDR2 SMNVEV (reference sequence). Trimming cost V 6 bases and J 4 bases; bases outside gene matches: 8. The CDR3 protein is CASRAGTGINQPQHF. The CDR3 DNA sequence: TGTGCCAGCAGAGCCGGGACAGGTATAAATCAGCCCCAGCATTTT.

This chain connects TRBV6-1 to TRBJ2-2; TRBD1 matches at 7 bases. CDR3 length: 19 amino acids. From germline, CDR1 is MNHNS and CDR2 SASEGT. J was trimmed by 1 base and V by 3 bases; bases with no gene match: 14. CDR3 sequence: CASSDSLISGTVNTGELFF. CDR3 sequence (DNA): TGTGCCAGCAGTGACAGCTTAATCTCCGGGACAGTGAACACCGGGGAGCTGTTTTTT.

The V gene is TRBV18, the J gene TRBJ2-2; TRBD1 agrees at 7 bases. Trimming at V came to 3 bases and at J to 1 base, leaving 2 bases not matched to a gene. The CDR3 spans 15 residues. Germline CDR1 is KGHSH and CDR2 is LQKENI. The CDR3 nucleotides are TGTGCCAGCTCACCGGGGACAGTGAACACCGGGGAGCTGTTTTTT. Amino acid sequence: CASSPGTVNTGELFF.

This clone was observed once. The genes are TRBV5-6 and TRBJ1-2; D is perhaps TRBD1 (5 bases). This CDR3 has 13 residues. The ends were cut back, 0 bases at V and 4 bases at J, with 7 bases in the middle. Germline CDR1 reads SGHDT; CDR2 reads YYEEEE. This CDR3 is CASSLDRSYGYTF. CDR3 nucleotide sequence: TGTGCCAGCAGCTTGGACAGGAGCTATGGCTACACCTTC.

The chain employs TRBV19 and TRBJ1-5; TRBD1 agrees at 7 bases. The CDR3 spans 15 residues. J gave up 6 bases and V 5 bases, and 10 bases lay outside the gene matches. Germline V gene data show CDR1 as LNHDA and CDR2 as SQIVND (reference sequence). The CDR3 coding sequence is TGTGCCAGTAGTCCCGCCACAGGGGCGGGTCAGCCCCAGCATTTT. This sequence encodes CASSPATGAGQPQHF.

The chain uses TRBV19 and TRBJ2-5; TRBD1 matches 8 bases. Germline lookup yields CDR1 LNHDA and CDR2 SQIVND (reference sequence). The CDR3 totals 11 residues. V was clipped by 9 bases and J by 5 bases; unmatched bases: 2. The DNA for the CDR3 is TGTGCCAGCCGACAGGGGGAGACCCAGTACTTC. It yields the protein CASRQGETQYF.

The V gene is TRBV5-6, the J gene TRBJ2-3; D possibly corresponds to TRBD1 (5 bases). Trimming removed 6 bases at V and 2 bases at J, with 19 bases between. Germline CDR1 reads SGHDT; CDR2 reads YYEEEE. The length of the CDR3 is 16 residues. CDR3 amino acids: CASTFHPQANTDTQYF. DNA of the CDR3: TGTGCCAGCACCTTCCACCCACAGGCTAACACAGATACGCAGTATTTT.

The rearrangement joins TRBV6-1 to TRBJ2-4; no clear D. The germline V gene has CDR1 MNHNS and CDR2 SASEGT. V was clipped by 6 bases and J by 0 bases, with 9 bases between them. CDR3 size: 14 residues. In DNA form, the CDR3 reads TGTGCCAGCAGGGAGTACTTAGCCAAAAACATTCAGTACTTC. This translates into CASREYLAKNIQYF.

V and J are TRBV6-5 and TRBJ2-1; TRBD2 matches 9 bases. The germline CDR1 and CDR2 sequences are MNHEY and SVGAGI. This CDR3 has 15 amino acids. The junction had 3 bases not matched to a gene; V was cut back by 2 bases and J by 4 bases. Here the CDR3 DNA reads TGTGCCAGCAGTTACGGGCTAGCGGGATACAATGAGCAGTTCTTC. Protein: CASSYGLAGYNEQFF.

The gene calls are TRBV27 and TRBJ2-7, with D possibly matching TRBD1 (6 bases). Between the trimmed V and J ends, which lost 6 bases and 9 bases, there was a span of 18 bases. Germline V gene sequence: CDR1 MNHEY, CDR2 SMNVEV (reference sequence). This CDR3 region has 13 residues. The CDR3 loop reads CASSPGTPLGQYF. In DNA, the CDR3 is TGTGCCAGCAGCCCCGGGACACCGCTTGGGCAGTACTTC.

This clone has only one observation. The chain joins TRBV14 to TRBJ2-5; D gene unclear. V lost 1 base to trimming and J lost 2 bases, with 14 bases between them. Germline CDR1 reads SGHDN; CDR2 reads FVKESK. The CDR3 is 16 residues long. In DNA, the CDR3 is TGTGCCAGCAGCCAAGCTTGGAGCTTGGGTCAAGAGACCCAGTACTTC. Its protein is CASSQAWSLGQETQYF.

The V gene is TRBV30, the J gene TRBJ2-7; TRBD2 is a possible D gene (5 bases). The CDR3 is 13 residues long. Looked up from germline, CDR1 is GTSNPN and CDR2 is SVGIG (reference sequence). V was clipped by 6 bases and J by 5 bases, with 17 bases between them. The CDR3 DNA reads as TGTGCCTGCCAAAAGAAGACTACGCACGAGCAGTACTTC. Residues: CACQKKTTHEQYF. The full variable domain, rest sourced from reference TRBV30 and TRBJ2-7, is SQTIHQWPATLVQPVGSPLSLECTVEGTSNPNLYWYRQAAGRGLQLLFYSVGIGQISSEVPQNLSASRPQDRQFILSSKKLLLSDSGFYLCACQKKTTHEQYFGPGTRLTVT.

The rearrangement joins TRBV5-4 to TRBJ1-1, with TRBD1 as a possible D gene (6 bases). V lost 4 bases and J lost 6, with 16 bases in between. CDR1 SGHNT and CDR2 YYREEE come from the germline V gene (reference sequence). The length of the CDR3 is 14 residues. The CDR3 DNA reads TGTGCCAGCAGCCCCACGCCTGGACAGCCTGAAGCTTTCTTT. Translating it yields CASSPTPGQPEAFF.

V gene TRBV28 combines with J gene TRBJ2-7, with 7 bases fitting TRBD1. After removal of 7 bases from V and 6 bases from J, the junction contained 18 bases not matched to a gene. The CDR3 runs 16 residues. Germline lookup yields CDR1 MDHEN and CDR2 SYDVKM. In DNA form, the CDR3 reads TGTGCCAGCACCAAGACTCCGGACAGGTTTTCGCGCGAGCAGTACTTC. It translates to CASTKTPDRFSREQYF. Combining the CDR3 with reference TRBV28 and TRBJ2-7 gives the whole variable domain DVKVTQSSRYLVKRTGEKVFLECVQDMDHENMFWYRQDPGLGLRLIYFSYDVKMKEKGDIPEGYSVSREKKERFSLILESASTNQTSMYLCASTKTPDRFSREQYFGPGTRLTVT.

The chain combines TRBV5-1 with TRBJ2-5, with unresolved D. Trimming cost V 2 bases and J 5 bases, with 7 bases left between them. This CDR3 has 12 amino acids. Germline CDR1 SGHRS, CDR2 YFSETQ. The CDR3 DNA follows: TGCGCCAGCAGCTTTCCCGGGGAGACCCAGTACTTC. It codes for CASSFPGETQYF. Supplemented by reference TRBV5-1 and TRBJ2-5, the full variable domain reads KAGVTQTPRYLIKTRGQQVTLSCSPISGHRSVSWYQQTPGQGLQFLFEYFSETQRNKGNFPGRFSGRQFSNSRSEMNVSTLELGDSALYLCASSFPGETQYFGPGTRLLVL.

The chain joins TRBV5-6 to TRBJ2-3, with D possibly matching TRBD2 (5 bases). V lost 2 bases to trimming and J lost 3 bases, with 7 bases between them. The germline V gene has CDR1 SGHDT and CDR2 YYEEEE. There are 13 residues in the CDR3. The CDR3 nucleotides read TGTGCCAGCAGCTTCCTAGCTACAGATACGCAGTATTTT. Translation: CASSFLATDTQYF.

V is TRBV27 and J is TRBJ2-2; D is undetermined. This CDR3 has 15 residues. With 0 bases removed from V and 6 bases from J, the gap between germline ends came to 11 bases. Germline CDR1 is MNHEY and CDR2 is SMNVEV (reference sequence). CDR3 bases: TGTGCCAGCAGTTTATCGAGGTTATTTGCCGGGGAGCTGTTTTTT. It specifies CASSLSRLFAGELFF.

CDR3 coding DNA: TGTGCCAGCACCCTGAGACAGGGGAACTATGGCTACACCTTC. Encoded protein: CASTLRQGNYGYTF. The chain joins TRBV6-1 to TRBJ1-2; 8 nucleotides match TRBD1. Germline-derived CDR1 and CDR2 are MNHNS and SASEGT. V lost 7 bases to trimming and J lost 2 bases; unmatched junction nucleotides: 6. The CDR3 contains 14 residues.

The rearrangement links TRBV6-1 to TRBJ1-3; D may be TRBD1 (5 bases). With 7 bases removed from V and 0 bases from J, the gap between germline ends came to 10 bases. From germline, CDR1 is MNHNS and CDR2 SASEGT. The CDR3 covers 14 residues. The CDR3 DNA sequence: TGTGCCAGCATAAGGGACTACTCTGGAAACACCATATATTTT. This translates into CASIRDYSGNTIYF.

Here the CDR3 reads CASSGKTSSEGETQYF. The CDR3 nucleotides are TGTGCCAGCAGCGGAAAAACTAGCTCCGAGGGGGAGACCCAGTACTTC. This chain links TRBV5-4 with TRBJ2-5; D possibly corresponds to TRBD2 (6 bases). Looked up from germline, CDR1 is SGHNT and CDR2 is YYREEE (reference sequence). This CDR3 has 16 residues. Trimming cost V 4 bases and J 5 bases, with 21 bases left between them.

This clone came up once. V and J are TRBV7-9 and TRBJ1-4; 7 nucleotides match TRBD1. The ends lost 7 bases at V and 1 base at J; junction bases unmatched: 9. Per germline, CDR1 SEHNR and CDR2 FQNEAQ (reference sequence). This CDR3 has 16 residues. DNA of the CDR3: TGTGCCAGCACGACCAGGGGGGTAGAAACTAATGAAAAACTGTTTTTT. Protein product: CASTTRGVETNEKLFF.

This clone was detected only once. V is TRBV7-9 and J is TRBJ1-2, with 9 positions matching TRBD1. The J segment lost 4 bases and the V segment lost 1 base, leaving 7 bases of the junction unmatched. This CDR3 is built from 16 residues. Germline V gene sequence: CDR1 SEHNR, CDR2 FQNEAQ (reference sequence). The DNA of the CDR3 is TGTGCCAGCAGCTTAGTACAGGGGGCTTTCGGCTATGGCTACACCTTC. This gives the protein CASSLVQGAFGYGYTF.

For the CDR3, the DNA is TGTGCCAGCTCACTCCGGGACAGCCAGTTTGGAAACACCATATATTTT. It codes for CASSLRDSQFGNTIYF. The V and J genes are TRBV18 and TRBJ1-3, with 7 bases lining up with TRBD1. The length of the CDR3 is 16 residues. The V gene's germline CDR1 is KGHSH and CDR2 LQKENI. Trimming removed 4 bases from V and 3 bases from J; junction bases left unmatched: 9.

CDR3 in amino acids: CAWATDRQSYNEQFF. The CDR3 region has the DNA TGTGCCTGGGCGACGGACAGGCAATCCTACAATGAGCAGTTCTTC. V usage is TRBV30 and J usage is TRBJ2-1, with 7 bases that match TRBD1. After removal of 5 bases from V and 1 base from J, the junction contained 8 bases not matched to a gene. CDR3 length: 15 residues. CDR1 is GTSNPN, CDR2 SVGIG, per germline (reference sequence).

J is TRBJ2-1 and V is TRBV11-3; TRBD2 is a possible D gene (6 bases). Trimming removed 1 base at V and 4 bases at J, with 17 bases between. Germline CDR1 is SGHNT and CDR2 is YENEEA. The CDR3 extends over 17 amino acids. The CDR3 sequence: CASSLAVGLANYNEQFF. The CDR3 DNA reads TGTGCCAGCAGCTTAGCGGTTGGTCTAGCGAATTACAATGAGCAGTTCTTC.

V gene TRBV28 combines with J gene TRBJ1-3; D is possibly TRBD1 (6 bases). CDR3 length equals 16 residues. V lost 3 bases and J lost 4, with 16 bases in between. Germline CDR1 MDHEN, CDR2 SYDVKM. DNA of the CDR3: TGTGCCAGCAGTTTGCCCCAGGGGCGAGGCGGAAACACCATATATTTT. Protein product: CASSLPQGRGGNTIYF.